A selection of T cell receptor beta chains follows, all from one sample in a study of siplizumab effects on memory and regulatory T cells. The assay was immunoSEQ multiplex PCR, and TCRdb's table has in-frame clones only and misses some. The table has some 80,000 clones, about 95% seen once; the top ten hold about 18%. Sequenced: CD8+ T cells sorted from blood. All receptors come from a human donor in good health. Each CDR3 is given with its conserved first and last residue. The order of the fields is D gene, J gene, V gene, CDR3 DNA, CDR3 protein. D genes are given only for firm matches.

TRBD1,TRBJ1-1,TRBV28,TGTGCCAGCATCTTCCTTCCGGGACAGCCCAATACTGAAGCTTTCTTT,CASIFLPGQPNTEAFF
TRBD2,TRBJ2-4,TRBV19,TGTGCCAGTACCCCGAGTAGCGGGAACAAAAACATTCAGTACTTC,CASTPSSGNKNIQYF
NA,TRBJ2-7,TRBV7-8,TGTGCCAGCAGCCCTACACAGGGGGGGGAGCAGTACTTC,CASSPTQGGEQYF
TRBD1,TRBJ1-2,TRBV27,TGTGCCAGCAGTTTATCTGGGCTTGAGGGGGCTTGGGGCTACACCTTC,CASSLSGLEGAWGYTF
TRBD2,TRBJ2-3,TRBV19,TGTGCCAGTGGGCCGCTGGCGGGAGGAAGCACAGATACGCAGTATTTT,CASGPLAGGSTDTQYF
TRBD1,TRBJ2-5,TRBV6-5,TGTGCCAGCAGGAAGGACAGGGGGAACCAAGAGACCCAGTACTTC,CASRKDRGNQETQYF
TRBD2,TRBJ2-1,TRBV29-1,TGCAGCGTTGACGGAATTAGCGGGATGAGGTATGAGCAGTTCTTC,CSVDGISGMRYEQFF
TRBD2,TRBJ2-7,TRBV6-1,TGTGCCAGCAGTGTTCCGGGACTAGCGGCCTACGAGCAGTACTTC,CASSVPGLAAYEQYF
NA,TRBJ2-1,TRBV19,TGTGCCAGTAGTCTGGACGCCACCCTCTACAATGAGCAGTTCTTC,CASSLDATLYNEQFF
TRBD2,TRBJ2-3,TRBV6-5,TGTGCCAGCAGTTACGTAAGCGGGAGGGTTGATACGCAGTATTTT,CASSYVSGRVDTQYF
TRBD1,TRBJ1-1,TRBV2,TGTGCCAGCAGGGGACAGGGGGCTGGTACTGAAGCTTTCTTT,CASRGQGAGTEAFF
NA,TRBJ2-5,TRBV27,TGTGCCAGCAGTTTAATTACAGGTTACCAAGAGACCCAGTACTTC,CASSLITGYQETQYF
NA,TRBJ1-5,TRBV10-2,TGCGCCAGCAGTGAGGGCGGGGGACCAGGCAATCAGCCCCAGCATTTT,CASSEGGGPGNQPQHF
TRBD1,TRBJ2-1,TRBV19,TGTGCCAGCGGACAGGGGTTTGGCAATGAGCAGTTCTTC,CASGQGFGNEQFF
TRBD1,TRBJ2-7,TRBV19,TGTGCCAGTAGTATATGGCAGGGGGCTAACGAGCAGTACTTC,CASSIWQGANEQYF
NA,TRBJ2-7,TRBV19,TGTGCCAGTAGTATAGGCTCGGGGGGCCTTTACGAGCAGTACTTC,CASSIGSGGLYEQYF
TRBD1,TRBJ2-3,TRBV28,TGTGCCAGCAAGACAGGGGATCTAACTAGCACAGATACGCAGTATTTT,CASKTGDLTSTDTQYF
TRBD2,TRBJ2-1,TRBV5-4,TGTGCCAGCAGCTTCAGGACTAGCGGGGGGAACAATGAGCAGTTCTTC,CASSFRTSGGNNEQFF
TRBD2,TRBJ2-7,TRBV27,TGTGCCAGCAGTGACGGGGCGGGACTAGCGGGTTGGGAGCAGTACTTC,CASSDGAGLAGWEQYF